Shown below are 15 T cell receptor beta chains from a single sample sequenced in a study of OX40 agonist ivuxolimab in advanced cancers. Only in-frame clones appear in the TCRdb table, and some are missing; sequencing was by immunoSEQ multiplex PCR. This table holds more than 30,000 clones, roughly 81% found once. Sequenced here: CD4+ or CD8+ T cells sorted from blood, sampled in a trial of the OX40 agonist ivuxolimab. These TCRs come from an adult with an advanced solid tumor such as melanoma, head and neck, liver or kidney cancer.

This clone was observed a handful of times. This chain links TRBV19 with TRBJ1-2, with D possibly being TRBD1 (5 bases). V was cut by 2 bases and J by 8 bases, with 9 bases left in between. The CDR3 length is 12 residues. CDR1 and CDR2 from the germline V gene are LNHDA and SQIVND (reference sequence). DNA for the CDR3: TGTGCCAGTAGTATACAGGGTTACGGCTACACCTTC. Protein: CASSIQGYGYTF.

This clone was detected only a few times. The rearrangement links TRBV21-1 to TRBJ2-7. TRBV21-1 is assigned pseudogene status. The CDR3 covers 14 residues. The CDR3 DNA reads TGTGCCAGCAGCAAAGTAAGGACCTTTTACGAGCAGTACTTC. It specifies CASSKVRTFYEQYF.

By share, this clone counts as medium-sized (0.01 to 0.1%). The chain uses TRBV27 and TRBJ2-1, with D hard to call. Between the trimmed V and J ends, which lost 3 bases and 7 bases, there was a span of 10 bases. This CDR3 has 13 amino acids. CDR1 is MNHEY, CDR2 SMNVEV, per germline (reference sequence). The CDR3 loop reads CASSLGGWNEQFF. The CDR3 nucleotides read TGTGCCAGCAGTTTGGGTGGATGGAATGAGCAGTTCTTC.

The J gene is TRBJ2-7, the V gene TRBV5-4, with TRBD2 identical over 8 bases. Germline CDR1 is SGHNT and CDR2 is YYREEE (reference sequence). V trimming: 5 bases; J trimming: 6 bases; junction bases outside the gene matches: 13. The CDR3 is made up of 15 amino acids. The CDR3 reads CASSPSGSVGVEQYF. As DNA, the CDR3 is TGTGCCAGCAGTCCGAGCGGGAGTGTCGGGGTCGAGCAGTACTTC.

The rearrangement joins TRBV9 to TRBJ2-5; 8 bases agree with TRBD2. The CDR3 runs 15 residues. With V trimmed by 1 base and J by 9 bases, 11 bases remained unmatched. Germline-derived CDR1 and CDR2 are SGDLS and YYNGEE. The CDR3 region is CASSVSPLGAGAQYF. CDR3 sequence (DNA): TGTGCCAGCAGCGTAAGCCCTCTGGGAGCGGGGGCCCAGTACTTC.

The chain's CDR3 is CASSSPGTGGRGYTF. In DNA form, the CDR3 reads TGTGCCAGCAGTTCCCCCGGGACAGGGGGTAGAGGCTACACCTTC. The chain is built from TRBV28 and TRBJ1-2; 11 positions match TRBD1. V lost 4 bases to trimming and J lost 8 bases; unmatched junction nucleotides: 9. The CDR3 runs 15 residues. In germline, CDR1 is MDHEN, CDR2 SYDVKM.

This clone was recorded once. This rearrangement joins TRBV6-6 to TRBJ2-1, with 8 bases fitting TRBD1. With 2 bases clipped from V and 14 bases from J, the junction kept 2 bases outside the gene matches. The germline CDR1 and CDR2 sequences are MNHNY and SVGAGI (reference sequence). This CDR3 region has 11 residues. Written as DNA, the CDR3 is TGTGCCAGCAGTTACCTACAGGGGGAGTTCTTC. This sequence encodes CASSYLQGEFF.

The genes are TRBV5-8 and TRBJ2-2, with 10 nucleotides matching TRBD2. Trimming removed 0 bases from V and 3 bases from J; junction bases left unmatched: 8. The germline CDR1 and CDR2 sequences are SGHTS and YDEGEE. The CDR3 has 18 residues. The CDR3 loop reads CASSLAPSGGPHTGELFF. CDR3 sequence (DNA): TGTGCCAGCAGCTTGGCTCCTAGCGGGGGCCCCCACACCGGGGAGCTGTTTTTT.

The chain joins TRBV11-3 to TRBJ2-1; 8 bases map to TRBD2. Germline CDR1 SGHNT, CDR2 YENEEA. Trimming removed 1 base from V and 6 bases from J; junction bases left unmatched: 8. The CDR3 spans 16 residues. The CDR3 spells CASSLGLVGRANEQFF. The CDR3 nucleotides read TGTGCCAGCAGCTTAGGTTTGGTCGGGAGGGCCAATGAGCAGTTCTTC.

This chain uses TRBV11-2 with TRBJ1-5; D may be TRBD1 (6 bases). CDR3 length: 13 amino acids. Germline V CDR1 and CDR2: SGHAT, FQNNGV. Trimming stripped 0 bases from V and 6 bases from J, with 6 bases between. The CDR3 region has the DNA TGTGCCAGCAGCTTAGAACAGGGTCAGCCCCAGCATTTT. This gives the protein CASSLEQGQPQHF.

The chain carries TRBV6-1 and TRBJ2-2; 10 bases fit TRBD1. After removal of 8 bases from V and 5 bases from J, the junction contained 8 bases not matched to a gene. This CDR3 has 15 residues. Germline V gene sequence: CDR1 MNHNS, CDR2 SASEGT. In nucleotides, the CDR3 is TGTGCCAGCGGCGACAGGGGGCGCAGGACCGGGGAGCTGTTTTTT. This encodes CASGDRGRRTGELFF.

V is TRBV28 and J is TRBJ2-5; tentatively, D is TRBD1 (6 bases). The V and J ends lost 3 bases and 6 bases respectively, with 11 bases between them. The CDR3 is made up of 13 amino acids. In germline, CDR1 is MDHEN, CDR2 SYDVKM. CDR3 amino acids: CASSLGTPKTQYF. The CDR3 nucleotides read TGTGCCAGCAGTTTGGGGACACCGAAGACCCAGTACTTC.

The chain uses TRBV28 and TRBJ1-5; TRBD1 might be the D (6 bases). CDR3 size: 18 residues. Trimming removed 2 bases from V and 0 bases from J, with 17 bases in between. Germline V gene sequence: CDR1 MDHEN, CDR2 SYDVKM. The CDR3 spells CASSLGGAPPYSNQPQHF. DNA for the CDR3: TGTGCCAGCAGTTTAGGGGGGGCCCCCCCTTATAGCAATCAGCCCCAGCATTTT.

J is TRBJ2-2 and V is TRBV28; D possibly corresponds to TRBD2 (6 bases). Trimming removed 6 bases from V and 14 bases from J, with 13 bases in between. Germline V gene lookup returns CDR1 MDHEN and CDR2 SYDVKM. The CDR3 length is 11 residues. Written as DNA, the CDR3 is TGTGCCAGCAGCAACCGGGGGAAACTGTTTTTT. Translating it yields CASSNRGKLFF. The full variable domain, completed using reference TRBV28 and TRBJ2-2, is DVKVTQSSRYLVKRTGEKVFLECVQDMDHENMFWYRQDPGLGLRLIYFSYDVKMKEKGDIPEGYSVSREKKERFSLILESASTNQTSMYLCASSNRGKLFFGEGSRLTVL.

The chain employs TRBV5-1 and TRBJ2-3; possible D gene TRBD2, 5 bases. V lost 0 bases, J lost 0 bases, and 11 bases lay in between. Germline values: CDR1 SGHRS, CDR2 YFSETQ. The CDR3 length is 16 residues. CDR3 residues: CASSLGSGSSTDTQYF. The CDR3 coding sequence is TGCGCCAGCAGCTTGGGAAGCGGTTCTAGCACAGATACGCAGTATTTT.